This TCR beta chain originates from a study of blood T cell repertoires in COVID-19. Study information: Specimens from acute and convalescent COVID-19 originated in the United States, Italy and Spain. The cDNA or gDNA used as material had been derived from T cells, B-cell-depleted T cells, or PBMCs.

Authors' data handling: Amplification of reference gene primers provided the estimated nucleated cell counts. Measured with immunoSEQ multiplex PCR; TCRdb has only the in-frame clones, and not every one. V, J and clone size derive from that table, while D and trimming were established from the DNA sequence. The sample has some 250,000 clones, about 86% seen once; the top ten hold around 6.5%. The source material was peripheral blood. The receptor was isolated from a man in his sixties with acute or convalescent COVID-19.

DNA for the CDR3: TGTGCCAGCACCCCAACAGGGTTCGCCGGGGAGCTGTTTTTT. This translates into CASTPTGFAGELFF. The rearrangement uses TRBV9 and TRBJ2-2, with D possibly TRBD1 on 6 matching bases. The germline V and J ends were trimmed by 6 bases and 6 bases, with 15 bases remaining between them. Germline CDR1 and CDR2: SGDLS and YYNGEE. The CDR3 is made up of 14 amino acids.